The 17 T cell receptor beta chains below come from one sample, sequenced in a study of shared clonotypes between healthy human individuals. TCRdb's copy holds only in-frame clones and misses some; the assay was immunoSEQ multiplex PCR. Of 1.5 million to 2.5 million clones listed, over 85% are singletons. Terminally differentiated effector memory CD45RA+ cells were excluded by CCR7 positive selection of CD45RO-negative cells. The specimen was naive CD8+ T cells sorted from blood. The receptors come from a man aged 18 to 30 in good health.

Written as DNA, the CDR3 is TGTGCCAGCATCCGGACAGGGGGCCTTCACGATGAGCAGTTCTTC. The encoded protein is CASIRTGGLHDEQFF. The gene calls are TRBV28 and TRBJ2-1, with TRBD1 identical over 11 bases. Germline V CDR1 and CDR2: MDHEN, SYDVKM. CDR3 size: 15 residues. V lost 7 bases to trimming and J lost 8 bases; unmatched junction nucleotides: 10.

The V and J genes are TRBV28 and TRBJ1-5, with D tentatively TRBD1 (6 bases). Germline-derived CDR1 and CDR2 are MDHEN and SYDVKM. The CDR3 is made up of 14 amino acids. Between the trimmed V and J ends, which lost 4 bases and 1 base, there was a span of 8 bases. CDR3 DNA: TGTGCCAGCAGTTACGGACAGAGCAATCAGCCCCAGCATTTT. This codes for CASSYGQSNQPQHF.

There are a few counts of this clone. The same CDR3 arises from other DNA sequences in this sample as well. V gene TRBV9 combines with J gene TRBJ1-3; D uncertain. V dropped 0 bases and J dropped 4 bases, with 2 bases sitting between them. The CDR3 consists of 12 residues. Germline V gene data show CDR1 as SGDLS and CDR2 as YYNGEE. The DNA for the CDR3 is TGTGCCAGCAGCGTAGACGGAAACACCATATATTTT. Translating it yields CASSVDGNTIYF.

V and J are TRBV7-9 and TRBJ1-1; no clear D. The CDR3 has 13 amino acids. Trimming removed 6 bases from V and 1 base from J, with 9 bases in between. Germline V gene data show CDR1 as SEHNR and CDR2 as FQNEAQ (reference sequence). CDR3: CASSFTGNTEAFF. DNA for the CDR3: TGTGCCAGCAGTTTTACGGGGAACACTGAAGCTTTCTTT.

This clone was detected once. The CDR3 protein is CASTAAGGEGHRTQYF. CDR3 DNA: TGTGCCAGCACCGCAGCCGGCGGGGAGGGACATCGGACCCAGTACTTC. This chain connects TRBV13 to TRBJ2-5; D may be TRBD2 (7 bases). This CDR3 comprises 16 residues. Looked up from germline, CDR1 is PRHDT and CDR2 is FYEKMQ (reference sequence). V lost 7 bases, J lost 7 bases, and 25 bases lay in between.

Comment on this clone: This same CDR3 is encoded by further DNA sequences in the sample. The genes are TRBV2 and TRBJ2-7, with 9 bases matching TRBD1. Trimming cost V 6 bases and J 4 bases; bases outside gene matches: 7. The length of the CDR3 is 14 residues. Germline V gene data show CDR1 as SNHLY and CDR2 as FYNNEI. The CDR3 protein is CASSSGQGIYEQYF. CDR3 nucleotide sequence: TGTGCCAGCAGCTCGGGACAGGGAATATACGAGCAGTACTTC.

The gene calls are TRBV4-3 and TRBJ2-5, with a tentative D call TRBD2 (7 bases). CDR3 size: 18 residues. Trimming pared 3 bases from V and 3 bases from J, leaving 23 bases between. CDR1 and CDR2 from the germline V gene are LGHNA and YSLEER. Here the CDR3 reads CASSHLAYRAGEEETQYF. The CDR3 DNA reads TGCGCCAGCAGCCACCTCGCCTACAGGGCGGGGGAAGAAGAGACCCAGTACTTC.

This chain links TRBV30 with TRBJ2-1, with D possibly matching TRBD2 (5 bases). With 2 bases removed from V and 5 bases from J, the gap between germline ends came to 13 bases. Germline V gene sequence: CDR1 GTSNPN, CDR2 SVGIG (reference sequence). This CDR3 has 14 amino acids. The CDR3 DNA reads TGTGCCTGGAGTCTCATCCCGGAGGACAATGAGCAGTTCTTC. It codes for CAWSLIPEDNEQFF.

The CDR3: CASSEAPGGRHDEQYF. CDR3 in DNA: TGTGCCAGCAGTGAAGCGCCCGGGGGGCGTCATGACGAGCAGTACTTC. The V and J genes are TRBV6-1 and TRBJ2-7; weak D call: TRBD2 (7 bases). Between the trimmed V and J ends, which lost 0 bases and 5 bases, there was a span of 17 bases. There are 16 residues in the CDR3. In germline, CDR1 is MNHNS, CDR2 SASEGT.

The chain carries TRBV7-9 and TRBJ2-7; 9 bases align to TRBD1. After removal of 2 bases from V and 3 bases from J, the junction contained 2 bases not matched to a gene. The germline CDR1 and CDR2 sequences are SEHNR and FQNEAQ (reference sequence). The CDR3 totals 14 residues. In DNA, the CDR3 is TGTGCCAGCAGCTTACGGGGACAGGGCTACGAGCAGTACTTC. Amino acids: CASSLRGQGYEQYF. The full variable domain, with the rest looked up from reference TRBV7-9 and TRBJ2-7, is DTGVSQNPRHKITKRGQNVTFRCDPISEHNRLYWYRQTLGQGPEFLTYFQNEAQLEKSRLLSDRFSAERPKGSFSTLEIQRTEQGDSAMYLCASSLRGQGYEQYFGPGTRLTVT.

This clone was observed a single time. The V and J genes are TRBV27 and TRBJ2-1, with D possibly TRBD1 on 6 matching bases. V was trimmed by 6 bases and J by 3 bases, leaving 15 bases between them. In germline, CDR1 is MNHEY, CDR2 SMNVEV (reference sequence). The CDR3 covers 15 residues. The CDR3, as DNA: TGTGCCAGCAGCCATACAGGGTACGGCTACAATGAGCAGTTCTTC. Its protein is CASSHTGYGYNEQFF.

A word on this clone: Other nucleotide sequences in the sample specify the same CDR3. The V and J genes are TRBV7-2 and TRBJ2-5; TRBD1 might be the D (5 bases). Germline V gene lookup returns CDR1 SGHTA and CDR2 FQGNSA. V gave up 3 bases and J gave up 3 bases, with 8 bases separating them. CDR3 length: 13 amino acids. CDR3 bases: TGTGCCAGCAGCTTGGACATCGAAGAGACCCAGTACTTC. It yields the protein CASSLDIEETQYF. The whole variable domain, remainder taken from reference TRBV7-2 and TRBJ2-5, is GAGVSQSPSNKVTEKGKDVELRCDPISGHTALYWYRQSLGQGLEFLIYFQGNSAPDKSGLPSDRFSAERTGGSVSTLTIQRTQQEDSAVYLCASSLDIEETQYFGPGTRLLVL.

The chain joins TRBV7-8 to TRBJ2-1; the D gene could be TRBD1 or TRBD2 (5 bases each). The CDR3 has 12 residues. Between the trimmed V and J ends, which lost 1 base and 10 bases, there was a span of 8 bases. Germline CDR1 SGHVS, CDR2 FQNEAQ. CDR3 in DNA: TGTGCCAGCAGCTTAGGAGAGGGGGAGCAGTTCTTC. It codes for CASSLGEGEQFF.

The gene calls are TRBV4-1 and TRBJ2-4; a possible D gene is TRBD1 (6 bases). Per the germline V gene, CDR1 is MGHRA and CDR2 is YSYEKL. This CDR3 region has 15 residues. V was pared by 4 bases and J by 4 bases, with 14 bases between. DNA of the CDR3: TGCGCCAGCAGCCCGACGAGGACAGCAAAAAACATTCAGTACTTC. It is translated as CASSPTRTAKNIQYF.

The V gene is TRBV27, the J gene TRBJ2-5; perhaps TRBD1 as D (6 bases). The CDR3 has 15 amino acids. V was clipped by 6 bases and J by 5 bases, with 19 bases between them. Germline CDR1 reads MNHEY; CDR2 reads SMNVEV (reference sequence). The CDR3 spells CASSYGARGVETQYF. CDR3 bases: TGTGCCAGCAGCTACGGTGCCAGGGGAGTCGAGACCCAGTACTTC.

The chain joins TRBV5-1 to TRBJ2-1; the match to TRBD2 covers 13 bases. Germline V gives CDR1 SGHRS, CDR2 YFSETQ. The J segment lost 4 bases and the V segment lost 0 bases, leaving 10 bases of the junction unmatched. This CDR3 is built from 19 residues. CDR3 sequence (DNA): TGCGCCAGCAGCTTGGCCCCCACTAGCGGGGGGGCAGGATACAATGAGCAGTTCTTC. Amino acid sequence: CASSLAPTSGGAGYNEQFF.

The chain combines TRBV7-9 with TRBJ1-2, with unresolved D. Trimming took 5 bases from V and 0 from J, leaving 7 bases between them. CDR1 and CDR2 from the germline V gene are SEHNR and FQNEAQ (reference sequence). This CDR3 spans 13 amino acids. DNA for the CDR3: TGTGCCAGCAGCCAGGAGACTAACTATGGCTACACCTTC. Protein product: CASSQETNYGYTF.